These 29 T cell receptor beta chains were sequenced from one sample in a study of shared clonotypes between healthy human individuals. The method was immunoSEQ multiplex PCR; TCRdb's version includes in-frame clones alone and lacks a portion of them. There are around 990,000 clones in the sample; 70% to 80% occur only once, and about 0.89% lies in the top ten. Sample: memory CD4+ T cells from PBMCs. Subset reported: CD45RA-negative fraction. Receptors originate from a man younger than 35 in good health. Some clones in this sample may be carry-over from other donors' samples.

This clone was seen only a few times. The identical CDR3 is also encoded by other nucleotide sequences in the sample. The genes are TRBV2 and TRBJ2-2, with D tentatively TRBD1 (6 bases). Trimming removed 4 bases from V and 6 bases from J, with 6 bases in between. Germline CDR1 reads SNHLY; CDR2 reads FYNNEI. CDR3 length: 12 residues. The CDR3, as DNA: TGTGCCAGCAGTGGGACAGCCGGGGAGCTGTTTTTT. Translated: CASSGTAGELFF.

This clone has a single count. This chain joins TRBV10-3 and TRBJ2-2, with D maybe TRBD2 (5 bases). The CDR3 loop spans 12 amino acids. Trimming removed 4 bases at V and 5 bases at J, with 5 bases between. The V gene's germline CDR1 is ENHRY and CDR2 SYGVKD. The CDR3 sequence: CAISGGTGELFF. CDR3 nucleotide sequence: TGTGCCATCAGTGGAGGGACCGGGGAGCTGTTTTTT.

The chain has TRBV28 and TRBJ2-3; 7 nucleotides match TRBD2. Germline CDR1 reads MDHEN; CDR2 reads SYDVKM. The V and J ends lost 5 bases and 0 bases, in that order; junction bases with no gene match: 11. The length of the CDR3 is 17 residues. This CDR3 is CASSNSPFSGSTDTQYF. Written as DNA, the CDR3 is TGTGCCAGCAGTAACTCCCCATTTAGCGGGAGCACAGATACGCAGTATTTT.

The chain carries TRBV11-1 and TRBJ2-7; D not resolved. Trimming cost V 5 bases and J 3 bases, with 8 bases left between them. This CDR3 spans 12 amino acids. The germline gives CDR1 SGHAT, CDR2 FQDESV (reference sequence). CDR3 nucleotides: TGTGCCAGCAGCGTGCTGGGCTACGAGCAGTACTTC. It is translated as CASSVLGYEQYF. The full variable domain, rest sourced from reference TRBV11-1 and TRBJ2-7, is EAEVAQSPRYKITEKSQAVAFWCDPISGHATLYWYRQILGQGPELLVQFQDESVVDDSQLPKDRFSAERLKGVDSTLKIQPAELGDSAMYLCASSVLGYEQYFGPGTRLTVT.

This chain uses TRBV4-1 with TRBJ2-2; 11 positions match TRBD2. CDR3 length: 16 residues. The V gene's germline CDR1 is MGHRA and CDR2 YSYEKL. Trimming cost V 6 bases and J 7 bases; bases outside gene matches: 10. The CDR3 nucleotides read TGCGCCAGCAGTCTTAGCGGGAGGGCTTCAATCGGGGAGCTGTTTTTT. Its translation: CASSLSGRASIGELFF.

The chain employs TRBV7-9 and TRBJ2-3; D unclear. CDR3 length: 15 residues. Germline CDR1 is SEHNR and CDR2 is FQNEAQ (reference sequence). Trimming shortened V by 5 bases and J by 0 bases, and 12 bases separated the two germline ends. The CDR3 region is CASSPYRGSTDTQYF. CDR3 DNA sequence: TGTGCCAGCAGCCCCTACCGAGGCAGCACAGATACGCAGTATTTT.

The chain combines TRBV10-2 with TRBJ1-3; 7 nucleotides agree with TRBD1. Trimming took 2 bases from V and 5 from J; bases not matched to a gene: 9. Germline CDR1 reads WSHSY; CDR2 reads SAAADI. The CDR3 is 16 residues long. This chain's CDR3 is CASSETRDSMRNTIYF. The CDR3 bases are TGCGCCAGCAGTGAGACAAGGGACAGTATGAGAAACACCATATATTTT.

The chain recombines TRBV5-8 with TRBJ2-1, with D perhaps TRBD2 (5 bases). This CDR3 has 14 residues. Germline-derived CDR1 and CDR2 are SGHTS and YDEGEE. V was shortened by 7 bases and J by 2 bases, with 13 bases between the two germline ends. In DNA form, the CDR3 reads TGTGCCAGCCACGGTAGCGATACCTACAATGAGCAGTTCTTC. It encodes CASHGSDTYNEQFF.

The gene calls are TRBV28 and TRBJ2-1; TRBD2 agrees at 8 bases. CDR1 MDHEN and CDR2 SYDVKM come from the germline V gene. This CDR3 has 15 residues. The J segment lost 3 bases and the V segment lost 5 bases, leaving 6 bases of the junction unmatched. The DNA for the CDR3 is TGTGCCAGCAGTGGCCCGACTAGCGTCTACAATGAGCAGTTCTTC. Translating gives CASSGPTSVYNEQFF. Supplemented by reference TRBV28 and TRBJ2-1, the full variable domain reads DVKVTQSSRYLVKRTGEKVFLECVQDMDHENMFWYRQDPGLGLRLIYFSYDVKMKEKGDIPEGYSVSREKKERFSLILESASTNQTSMYLCASSGPTSVYNEQFFGPGTRLTVL.

This sequence joins TRBV7-2 and TRBJ1-5; D is unresolved. Germline values: CDR1 SGHTA, CDR2 FQGNSA. This CDR3 contains 13 residues. Trimming removed 1 base at V and 7 bases at J, with 8 bases between. CDR3 nucleotides: TGTGCCAGCAGCTTAGAACAGCCCCAGCCCCAGCATTTT. Protein: CASSLEQPQPQHF.

The gene calls are TRBV18 and TRBJ1-1; D perhaps matches TRBD1 (5 bases). The CDR3 spans 16 residues. V was shortened by 6 bases and J by 2 bases, with 19 bases between the two germline ends. Looked up from germline, CDR1 is KGHSH and CDR2 is LQKENI. This chain's CDR3 is CASSGGILGANTEAFF. The CDR3 region has the DNA TGTGCCAGCTCCGGAGGGATTTTAGGGGCCAACACTGAAGCTTTCTTT.

The chain links TRBV29-1 to TRBJ2-5; 7 bases match TRBD1. CDR1 and CDR2 from the germline V gene are SQVTM and ANQGSEA. The V segment lost 6 bases and the J segment 2 bases; nucleotides outside the gene matches: 3. The CDR3 is made up of 12 amino acids. The CDR3 loop reads CSVRDSQETQYF. Here the CDR3 DNA reads TGCAGCGTCCGGGACAGTCAAGAGACCCAGTACTTC.

This clone has a count of ten or more. The chain uses TRBV5-1 and TRBJ2-2, with D tentatively TRBD2 (6 bases). The CDR3 sequence is 15 residues long. The V end lost 1 base, the J end lost 4 bases, and 11 bases lay between the germline ends. Germline CDR1 SGHRS, CDR2 YFSETQ. In DNA, the CDR3 is TGCGCCAGCAGCTTGCAGGGAGGACGCACCGGGGAGCTGTTTTTT. It yields the protein CASSLQGGRTGELFF. The whole variable domain, filled in from reference TRBV5-1 and TRBJ2-2, reads KAGVTQTPRYLIKTRGQQVTLSCSPISGHRSVSWYQQTPGQGLQFLFEYFSETQRNKGNFPGRFSGRQFSNSRSEMNVSTLELGDSALYLCASSLQGGRTGELFFGEGSRLTVL.

V is TRBV5-6 and J is TRBJ1-2; no reliable D call. The CDR3 is made up of 13 amino acids. V was clipped by 0 bases and J by 4 bases, with 7 bases between them. The germline CDR1 and CDR2 sequences are SGHDT and YYEEEE. The CDR3 coding sequence is TGTGCCAGCAGCTTGGCCCCAACCTATGGCTACACCTTC. This gives the protein CASSLAPTYGYTF. The full variable domain, rest sourced from reference TRBV5-6 and TRBJ1-2, is DAGVTQSPTHLIKTRGQQVTLRCSPKSGHDTVSWYQQALGQGPQFIFQYYEEEERQRGNFPDRFSGHQFPNYSSELNVNALLLGDSALYLCASSLAPTYGYTFGSGTRLTVV.

The chain has TRBV6-5 and TRBJ2-7; D might be TRBD1 or TRBD2, each matching 6 bases. V lost 6 bases, J lost 7 bases, and 22 bases lay in between. The CDR3 spans 15 residues. The germline V gene has CDR1 MNHEY and CDR2 SVGAGI. CDR3 amino acids: CASRPPGGQAGEQYF. The CDR3 coding sequence is TGTGCCAGCAGACCTCCTGGGGGGCAGGCGGGGGAGCAGTACTTC.

The rearrangement links TRBV5-4 to TRBJ1-2, with 7 bases fitting TRBD1. Germline CDR1 SGHNT, CDR2 YYREEE (reference sequence). The CDR3 contains 14 residues. V was clipped by 0 bases and J by 5 bases; unmatched bases: 4. CDR3 nucleotide sequence: TGTGCCAGCAGCTTGGGGGGACAGACATATGGCTACACCTTC. Encoded protein: CASSLGGQTYGYTF.

This clone was picked up a small number of times. The V call is TRBV7-8, the J call TRBJ1-1; no firm D call. V lost 2 bases and J 1 base, leaving 8 bases between the germline ends. CDR3 length equals 14 residues. Germline loops: CDR1 SGHVS, CDR2 FQNEAQ. The CDR3 protein is CASSLSLQNTEAFF. CDR3 coding DNA: TGTGCCAGCAGCTTAAGCCTACAGAACACTGAAGCTTTCTTT.

The V gene is TRBV5-1, the J gene TRBJ2-1; D is possibly TRBD2 (6 bases). This CDR3 is 15 amino acids long. The germline gives CDR1 SGHRS, CDR2 YFSETQ. V shed 4 bases and J shed 2 bases, with 13 bases lying between them. In nucleotides, the CDR3 is TGCGCCAGCAGCCCCGGGGTAGCGGCCTACAATGAGCAGTTCTTC. It translates to CASSPGVAAYNEQFF.

In regard to this clone: This may come from a read error, since a much larger clone is one base off. The chain uses TRBV29-1 and TRBJ2-3, with D possibly TRBD2 on 6 matching bases. Per germline, CDR1 SQVTM and CDR2 ANQGSEA. The CDR3 has 14 residues. The CDR3 region has the DNA TGCGGCGTTGGAGCGGGTACAGCCACAGATACGCAGTATTTT. The encoded protein is CGVGAGTATDTQYF.

J is TRBJ2-2 and V is TRBV15; D could derive from TRBD1 or TRBD2 (5 bases each). Trimming stripped 5 bases from V and 7 bases from J, with 17 bases between. Germline V gives CDR1 LNHNV, CDR2 YYDKDF (reference sequence). This CDR3 contains 15 residues. CDR3 DNA sequence: TGTGCCACCAGCGGGAGTCGGGGCTGGCACGGGGAGCTGTTTTTT. Protein product: CATSGSRGWHGELFF.

V is TRBV27 and J is TRBJ1-2, with TRBD1 as a possible D gene (5 bases). Germline assignment: CDR1 MNHEY and CDR2 SMNVEV (reference sequence). Between the trimmed V and J ends, which lost 6 bases and 8 bases, there was a span of 19 bases. The CDR3 has 14 residues. The CDR3 nucleotides read TGTGCCAGCAGCCCTGACGCCGGGGCGGGAGGCTACACCTTC. Translating it yields CASSPDAGAGGYTF.

The chain links TRBV5-1 to TRBJ1-2; the match to TRBD1 covers 7 bases. CDR1 is SGHRS and CDR2 is YFSETQ in the germline V gene. The V gene end was trimmed by 0 bases and the J gene end by 4 bases; junction bases not matched to a gene: 12. This CDR3 spans 17 amino acids. CDR3: CASSLAPTGTDSYGYTF. The CDR3 DNA reads as TGCGCCAGCAGCTTGGCCCCCACCGGGACAGACTCCTATGGCTACACCTTC.

The chain couples TRBV5-1 to TRBJ2-1, with TRBD2 identical over 12 bases. CDR3 length: 18 amino acids. V lost 6 bases, J lost 2 bases, and 12 bases stayed unmatched. Germline values: CDR1 SGHRS, CDR2 YFSETQ. The CDR3: CASTLLLAGGGAYNEQFF. DNA of the CDR3: TGCGCCAGCACCCTTCTACTAGCGGGAGGTGGGGCCTACAATGAGCAGTTCTTC.

J is TRBJ1-4 and V is TRBV27, with D possibly TRBD1 on 6 matching bases. The length of the CDR3 is 15 residues. With 5 bases removed from V and 9 bases from J, the gap between germline ends came to 19 bases. Germline values: CDR1 MNHEY, CDR2 SMNVEV (reference sequence). CDR3 DNA sequence: TGTGCCAGCAGTCCCGGGACAAGCCCGGGGCAAAAACTGTTTTTT. Residues: CASSPGTSPGQKLFF.

The chain is built from TRBV18 and TRBJ1-1; D gene ambiguous. This CDR3 region has 11 residues. Germline loops: CDR1 KGHSH, CDR2 LQKENI. V was pared by 5 bases and J by 3 bases, with 4 bases between. CDR3 in DNA: TGTGCCAGCTCAGCAGACACTGAAGCTTTCTTT. It yields the protein CASSADTEAFF.

This clone was detected only a few times. The chain recombines TRBV28 with TRBJ1-2; possibly TRBD1 for D (6 bases). The germline V gene encodes CDR1 MDHEN and CDR2 SYDVKM. The CDR3 loop spans 14 amino acids. Trimming pared 5 bases from V and 8 bases from J, leaving 18 bases between. The CDR3 DNA sequence: TGTGCCAGCAGTACCTTCCTCCGGGACAACGGCTACACCTTC. Its protein product is CASSTFLRDNGYTF.

This clone was seen a few times. This rearrangement joins TRBV14 to TRBJ2-1, with TRBD2 matching 7 bases. This CDR3 has 18 residues. Germline CDR1 reads SGHDN; CDR2 reads FVKESK. The ends lost 0 bases at V and 3 bases at J; junction bases unmatched: 11. CDR3 in amino acids: CASSQDPHSSGYYNEQFF. In DNA, the CDR3 is TGTGCCAGCAGCCAAGACCCCCACTCTAGCGGTTACTACAATGAGCAGTTCTTC.

This clone appeared a single time. The chain has TRBV9 and TRBJ2-7; perhaps TRBD2 as D (6 bases). CDR1 is SGDLS and CDR2 is YYNGEE in the germline V gene. This CDR3 is built from 15 residues. V gave up 3 bases and J gave up 1 base, with 14 bases separating them. The CDR3 region has the DNA TGTGCCAGCAGCGCGCGACTAGGGGAGTCCTACGAGCAGTACTTC. Amino acids: CASSARLGESYEQYF.

The V gene is TRBV19, the J gene TRBJ2-1; maybe TRBD2 (5 bases). Germline V lookup: CDR1 LNHDA, CDR2 SQIVND (reference sequence). Trimming took off 1 base at V and 2 bases at J, with 12 bases between the two ends. CDR3 length: 16 amino acids. CDR3 sequence reads: CASSIVAGTTYNEQFF. CDR3 coding DNA: TGTGCCAGTAGTATAGTTGCGGGTACCACCTACAATGAGCAGTTCTTC.